This T cell receptor beta chain was documented in a study of OX40 agonist ivuxolimab in advanced cancers. Overall study: A history of anti-PD-1, anti-PD-L1 or anti-CTLA-4 therapy was acceptable, and over 35% had some. Study-wide results and limits: Low levels of normalized T-cell clonal expansion also appeared in some nonresponders.

Germline V gives CDR1 SGHTA, CDR2 FQGNSA. The V end was cut by 0 bases, the J end by 6 bases, with 9 bases between. The CDR3 runs to 14 residues. For this clone: The target antigen is unknown.

The method was immunoSEQ multiplex PCR; TCRdb's version includes in-frame clones alone and lacks a portion of them. The sample gives about 46,000 clones, 82% of which show up once; 1.5% to 2% is in the top ten. This material consisted of CD4+ or CD8+ T cells sorted from blood, taken in a trial of the OX40 agonist ivuxolimab. The receptor was isolated from an adult with an advanced solid tumor such as melanoma, head and neck, liver or kidney cancer. V usage is TRBV7-2 and J usage is TRBJ2-4; D gene uncertain. The CDR3 loop reads CASSLALSLNIQYF. The CDR3 DNA follows: TGTGCCAGCAGCTTAGCTCTAAGTCTAAACATTCAGTACTTC. Together with reference TRBV7-2 and TRBJ2-4, the CDR3 gives the full variable domain: GAGVSQSPSNKVTEKGKDVELRCDPISGHTALYWYRQSLGQGLEFLIYFQGNSAPDKSGLPSDRFSAERTGGSVSTLTIQRTQQEDSAVYLCASSLALSLNIQYFGAGTRLSVL.